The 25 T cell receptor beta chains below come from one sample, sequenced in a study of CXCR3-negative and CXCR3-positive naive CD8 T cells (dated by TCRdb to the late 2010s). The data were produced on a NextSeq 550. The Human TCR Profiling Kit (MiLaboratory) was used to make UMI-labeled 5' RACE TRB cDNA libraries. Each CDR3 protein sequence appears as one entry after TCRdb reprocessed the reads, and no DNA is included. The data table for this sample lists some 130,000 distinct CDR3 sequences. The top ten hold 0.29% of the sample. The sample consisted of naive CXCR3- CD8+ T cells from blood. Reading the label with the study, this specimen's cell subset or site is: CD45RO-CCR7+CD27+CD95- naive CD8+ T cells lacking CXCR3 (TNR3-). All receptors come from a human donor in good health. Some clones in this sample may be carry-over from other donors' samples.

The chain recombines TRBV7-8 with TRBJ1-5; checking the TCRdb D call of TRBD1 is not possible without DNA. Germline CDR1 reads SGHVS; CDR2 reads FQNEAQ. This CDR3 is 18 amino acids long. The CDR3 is CASSLLVREQGGWQPQHF.

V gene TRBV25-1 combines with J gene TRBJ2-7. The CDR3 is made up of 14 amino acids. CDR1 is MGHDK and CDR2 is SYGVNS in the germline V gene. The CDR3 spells CASIQDRNPYEQYF.

CDR3 residues: CASSFGYEQYF. V and J are TRBV28 and TRBJ2-7. This CDR3 comprises 11 residues. Germline V lookup: CDR1 MDHEN, CDR2 SYDVKM.

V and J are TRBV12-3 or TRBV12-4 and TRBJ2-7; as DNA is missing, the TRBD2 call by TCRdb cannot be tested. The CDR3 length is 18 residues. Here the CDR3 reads CASSNSGIQGPFRDEQYF.

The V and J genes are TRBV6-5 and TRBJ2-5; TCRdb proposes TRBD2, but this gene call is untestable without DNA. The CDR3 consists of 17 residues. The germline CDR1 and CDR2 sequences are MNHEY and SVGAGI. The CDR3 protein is CASSYSGTSGGEETQYF.

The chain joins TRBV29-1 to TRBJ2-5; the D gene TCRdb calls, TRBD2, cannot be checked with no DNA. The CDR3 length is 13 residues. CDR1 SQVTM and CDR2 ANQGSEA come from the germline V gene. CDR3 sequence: CSVYRGEGETQYF.

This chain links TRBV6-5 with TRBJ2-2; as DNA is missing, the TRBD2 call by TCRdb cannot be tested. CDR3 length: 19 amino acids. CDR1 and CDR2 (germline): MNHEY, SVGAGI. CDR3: CASRKSGTSFLPNTGELFF.

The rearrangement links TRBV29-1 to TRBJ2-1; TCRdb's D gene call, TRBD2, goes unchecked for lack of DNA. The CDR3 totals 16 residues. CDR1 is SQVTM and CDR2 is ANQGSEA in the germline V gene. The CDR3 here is CSVTGLAETPYNEQFF.

The CDR3 reads CASSDTELHNEQFF. V usage is TRBV6-4 and J usage is TRBJ2-1. This CDR3 comprises 14 residues. From germline, CDR1 is MRHNA and CDR2 SNTAGT.

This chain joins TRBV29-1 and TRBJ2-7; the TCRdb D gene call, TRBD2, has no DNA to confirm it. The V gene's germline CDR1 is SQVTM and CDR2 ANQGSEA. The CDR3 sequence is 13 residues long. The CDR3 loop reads CSAPPRGGYEQYF.

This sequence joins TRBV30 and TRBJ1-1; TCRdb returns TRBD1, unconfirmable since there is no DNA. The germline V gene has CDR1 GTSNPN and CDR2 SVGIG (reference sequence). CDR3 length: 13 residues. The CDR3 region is CAWSPGQGTEAFF.

CDR3 residues: CSVVGEGQLSYNEQFF. The V call is TRBV29-1, the J call TRBJ2-1; TCRdb proposes TRBD1, but this gene call is untestable without DNA. Germline V gene data show CDR1 as SQVTM and CDR2 as ANQGSEA. The CDR3 has 16 residues.

Here the CDR3 reads CASSSSGEYNEQFF. The chain joins TRBV5-1 to TRBJ2-1; the D gene TCRdb calls, TRBD2, cannot be checked with no DNA. The CDR3 loop spans 14 amino acids. The germline V gene has CDR1 SGHRS and CDR2 YFSETQ.

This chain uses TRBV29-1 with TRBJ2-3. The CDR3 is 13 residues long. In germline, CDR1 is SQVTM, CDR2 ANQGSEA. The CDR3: CSVEDGGTDTQYF.

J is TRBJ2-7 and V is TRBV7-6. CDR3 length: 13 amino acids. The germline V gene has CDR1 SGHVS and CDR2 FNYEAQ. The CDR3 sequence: CASSSSPFYEQYF.

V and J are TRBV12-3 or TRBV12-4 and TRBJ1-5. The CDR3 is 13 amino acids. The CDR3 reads CASGFGLNQPQHF.

CDR3 amino acids: CASSPEVGSYNEQFF. This chain connects TRBV6-5 to TRBJ2-1; lacking DNA, the TRBD1 call made by TCRdb goes unchecked. The CDR3 length is 15 residues. Germline values: CDR1 MNHEY, CDR2 SVGAGI.

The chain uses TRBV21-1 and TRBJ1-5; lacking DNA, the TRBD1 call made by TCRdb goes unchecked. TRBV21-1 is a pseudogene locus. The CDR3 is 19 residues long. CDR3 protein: CASSPPGWLVIYSNQPQHF.

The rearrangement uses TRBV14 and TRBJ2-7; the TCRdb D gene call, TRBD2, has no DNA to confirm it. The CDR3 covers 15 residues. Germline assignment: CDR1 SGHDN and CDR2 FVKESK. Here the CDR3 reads CASSYSGGPHSGQYF.

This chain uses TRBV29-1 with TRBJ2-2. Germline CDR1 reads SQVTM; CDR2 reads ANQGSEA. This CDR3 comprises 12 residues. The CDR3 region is CSVDLGSGELFF.

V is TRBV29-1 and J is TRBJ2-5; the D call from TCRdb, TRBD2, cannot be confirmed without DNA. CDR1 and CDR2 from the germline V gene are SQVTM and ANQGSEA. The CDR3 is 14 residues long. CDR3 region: CSVEDREGTETQYF.

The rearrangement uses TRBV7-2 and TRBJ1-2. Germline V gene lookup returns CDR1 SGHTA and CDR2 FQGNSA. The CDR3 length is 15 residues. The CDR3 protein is CASSLLILNNYGYTF.

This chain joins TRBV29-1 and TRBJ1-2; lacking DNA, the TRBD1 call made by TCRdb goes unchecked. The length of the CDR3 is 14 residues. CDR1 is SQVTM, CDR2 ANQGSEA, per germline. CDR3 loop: CSVAGQGTNYGYTF. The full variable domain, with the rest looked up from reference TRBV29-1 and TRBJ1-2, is SAVISQKPSRDICQRGTSLTIQCQVDSQVTMMFWYRQQPGQSLTLIATANQGSEATYESGFVIDKFPISRPNLTFSTLTVSNMSPEDSSIYLCSVAGQGTNYGYTFGSGTRLTVV.

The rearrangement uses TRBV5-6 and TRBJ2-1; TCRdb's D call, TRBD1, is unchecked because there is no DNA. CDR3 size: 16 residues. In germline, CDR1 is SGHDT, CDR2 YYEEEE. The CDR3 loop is CASSLSQGESYNEQFF.

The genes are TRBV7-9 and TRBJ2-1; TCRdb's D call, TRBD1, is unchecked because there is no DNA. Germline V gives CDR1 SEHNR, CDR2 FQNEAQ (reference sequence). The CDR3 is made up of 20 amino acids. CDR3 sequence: CASSHKRLARQLNDYNEQFF. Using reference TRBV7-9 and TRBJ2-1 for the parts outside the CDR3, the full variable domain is DTGVSQNPRHKITKRGQNVTFRCDPISEHNRLYWYRQTLGQGPEFLTYFQNEAQLEKSRLLSDRFSAERPKGSFSTLEIQRTEQGDSAMYLCASSHKRLARQLNDYNEQFFGPGTRLTVL.